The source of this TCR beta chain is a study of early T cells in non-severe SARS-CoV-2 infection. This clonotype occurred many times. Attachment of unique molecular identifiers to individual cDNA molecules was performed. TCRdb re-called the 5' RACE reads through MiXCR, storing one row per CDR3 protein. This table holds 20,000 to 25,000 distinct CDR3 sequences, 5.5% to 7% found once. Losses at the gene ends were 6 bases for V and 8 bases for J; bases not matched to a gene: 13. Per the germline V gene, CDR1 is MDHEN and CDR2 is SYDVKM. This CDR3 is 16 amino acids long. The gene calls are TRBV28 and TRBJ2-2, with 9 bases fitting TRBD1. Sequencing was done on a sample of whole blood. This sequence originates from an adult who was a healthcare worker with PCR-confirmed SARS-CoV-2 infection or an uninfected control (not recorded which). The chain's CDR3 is CASSRRDRASIGELFF. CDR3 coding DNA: TGTGCCAGCAGCCGCCGGGACAGGGCATCTATTGGGGAGCTGTTTTTT.